The source of this T cell receptor beta chain is a study of blood T cell repertoires in COVID-19. The table came from immunoSEQ multiplex PCR; TCRdb's copy has only in-frame clones and leaves some out. The table includes 200,000 to 250,000 clones, roughly 75% detected once. This CDR3 contains 15 residues. Deletions cut 6 bases from V and 3 bases from J, with 15 bases between. Per the germline V gene, CDR1 is MDHEN and CDR2 is SYDVKM. The genes are TRBV28 and TRBJ1-3, with D uncertain. Sequenced sample: peripheral blood. The receptor was derived from a woman in her 70s with acute or convalescent COVID-19. Here the CDR3 reads CASSLTSADGNTIYF. The CDR3, as DNA: TGTGCCAGCAGCCTCACATCCGCTGATGGAAACACCATATATTTT. Drawing the rest from reference TRBV28 and TRBJ1-3, the complete variable domain is DVKVTQSSRYLVKRTGEKVFLECVQDMDHENMFWYRQDPGLGLRLIYFSYDVKMKEKGDIPEGYSVSREKKERFSLILESASTNQTSMYLCASSLTSADGNTIYFGEGSWLTVV.